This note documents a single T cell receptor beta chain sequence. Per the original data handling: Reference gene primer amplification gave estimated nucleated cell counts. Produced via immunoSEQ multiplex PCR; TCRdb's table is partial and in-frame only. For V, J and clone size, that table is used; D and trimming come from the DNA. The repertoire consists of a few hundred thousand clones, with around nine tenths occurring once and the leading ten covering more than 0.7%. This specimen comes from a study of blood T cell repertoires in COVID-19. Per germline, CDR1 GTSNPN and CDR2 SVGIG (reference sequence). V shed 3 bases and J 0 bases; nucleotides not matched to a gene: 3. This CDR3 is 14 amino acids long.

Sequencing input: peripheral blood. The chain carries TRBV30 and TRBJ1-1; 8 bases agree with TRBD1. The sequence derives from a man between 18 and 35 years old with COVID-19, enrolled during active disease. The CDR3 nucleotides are TGTGCCTGGAGAAGGACAGGGATGAACACTGAAGCTTTCTTT. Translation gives CAWRRTGMNTEAFF.